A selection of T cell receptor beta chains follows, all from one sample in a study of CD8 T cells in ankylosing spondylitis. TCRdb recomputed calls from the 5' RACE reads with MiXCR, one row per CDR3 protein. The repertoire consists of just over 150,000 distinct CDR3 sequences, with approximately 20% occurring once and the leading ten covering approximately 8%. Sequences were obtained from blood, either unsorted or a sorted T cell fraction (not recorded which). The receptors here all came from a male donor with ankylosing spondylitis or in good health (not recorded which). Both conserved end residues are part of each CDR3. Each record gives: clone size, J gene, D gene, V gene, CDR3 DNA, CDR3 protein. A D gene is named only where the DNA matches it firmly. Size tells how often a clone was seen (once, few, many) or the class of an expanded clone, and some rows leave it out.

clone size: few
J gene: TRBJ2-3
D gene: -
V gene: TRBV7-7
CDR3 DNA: TGTGCCAGCAGCCCAAGAACAGCGGAGGGAGATACGCAGTATTTT
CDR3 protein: CASSPRTAEGDTQYF

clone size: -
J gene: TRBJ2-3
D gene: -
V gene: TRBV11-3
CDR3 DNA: TGTGCCAGCAGCCTAGGGTCGGGCACAGATACGCAGTATTTT
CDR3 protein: CASSLGSGTDTQYF

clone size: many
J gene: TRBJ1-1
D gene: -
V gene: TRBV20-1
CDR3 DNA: TGCAGTGCCAGTGGCGGGGGGGCGAACACTGAAGCTTTCTTT
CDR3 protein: CSASGGGANTEAFF

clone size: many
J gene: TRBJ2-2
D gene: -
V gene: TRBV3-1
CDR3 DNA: TGTGCCAGCAGCCAAGGCCTCGCGGGAACACCCGGGGAGCTGTTTTTT
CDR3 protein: CASSQGLAGTPGELFF

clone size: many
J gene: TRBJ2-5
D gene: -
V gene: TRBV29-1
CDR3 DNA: TGCAGCGTAGATGCACAGGGCCAAGAGACCCAGTACTTC
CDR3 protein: CSVDAQGQETQYF

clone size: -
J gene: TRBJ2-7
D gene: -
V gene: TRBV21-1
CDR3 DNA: TGTGCCAGCAGCAAACCGGGGATGAGGGGCGAGCAGTACTTC
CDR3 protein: CASSKPGMRGEQYF

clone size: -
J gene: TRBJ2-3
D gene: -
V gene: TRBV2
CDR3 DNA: TGTGCCAGCAGTGGGGGGCTACCGAGCACAGATACGCAGTATTTT
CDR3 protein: CASSGGLPSTDTQYF

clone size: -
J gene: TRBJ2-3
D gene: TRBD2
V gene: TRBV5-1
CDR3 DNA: TGCGCCAGCAGCTTGGCGACTAGCGGGAGTACAGATACGCAGTATTTT
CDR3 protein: CASSLATSGSTDTQYF

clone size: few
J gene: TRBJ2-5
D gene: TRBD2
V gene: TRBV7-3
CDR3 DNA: TGTGCCAGCAGCTTATCGGCTAGCGGTAGTAGTGGAGAGACCCAGTACTTC
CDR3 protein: CASSLSASGSSGETQYF

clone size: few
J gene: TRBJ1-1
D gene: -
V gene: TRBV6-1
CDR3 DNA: TGTGCCAGCAGGGGGTATGCTGAAGCTTTCTTT
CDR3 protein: CASRGYAEAFF

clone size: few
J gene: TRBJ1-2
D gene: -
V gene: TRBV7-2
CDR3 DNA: TGTGCCAGCAGCGCCAGGGTACGCTATGGCTACACCTTC
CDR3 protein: CASSARVRYGYTF

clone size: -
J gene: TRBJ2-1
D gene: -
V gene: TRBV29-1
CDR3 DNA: TGTACCGCTGGTAATGCCAATGAGCAGTTCTTC
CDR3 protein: CTAGNANEQFF

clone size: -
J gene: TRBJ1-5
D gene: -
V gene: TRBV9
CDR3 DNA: TGTGCCAGCAGCGTACGAGGCGTCGGGTATCAGCCCCAGCATTTT
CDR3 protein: CASSVRGVGYQPQHF

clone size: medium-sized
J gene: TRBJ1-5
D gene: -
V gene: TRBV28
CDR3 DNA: TGTGCCAGCAGTTTATCTCAGGGCAATCAGCCCCAGCATTTT
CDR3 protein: CASSLSQGNQPQHF

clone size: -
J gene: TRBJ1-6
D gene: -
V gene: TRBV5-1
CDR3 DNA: TGCGCCAGCAGCTTGGATCCCAGGGTATCACCCCTCCACTTT
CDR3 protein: CASSLDPRVSPLHF

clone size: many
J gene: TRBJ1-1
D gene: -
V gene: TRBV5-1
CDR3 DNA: TGCGCCAGCAGCTTGGTCGGGGTTGGGCAAAACACTGAAGCTTTCTTT
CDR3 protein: CASSLVGVGQNTEAFF

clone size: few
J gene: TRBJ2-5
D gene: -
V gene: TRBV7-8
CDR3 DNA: TGTGCCAGCAGCCCTGGCCCTAACCAAGAGACCCAGTACTTC
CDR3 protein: CASSPGPNQETQYF

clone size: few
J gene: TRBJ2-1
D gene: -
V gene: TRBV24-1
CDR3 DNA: TGTGCCACCAGTGTGGTCGGTTACAATGAGCAGTTCTTC
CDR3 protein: CATSVVGYNEQFF

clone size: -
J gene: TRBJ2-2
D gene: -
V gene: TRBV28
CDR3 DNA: TGTGCCAGCATTTCCGGGTCCCCCGTGACCGGGGAGCTGTTTTTT
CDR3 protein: CASISGSPVTGELFF

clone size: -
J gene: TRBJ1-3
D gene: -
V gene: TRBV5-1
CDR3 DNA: TGCGCCAGCAGCTTGGCCGGGACGGATCTTGGAAACACCATATATTTT
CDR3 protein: CASSLAGTDLGNTIYF

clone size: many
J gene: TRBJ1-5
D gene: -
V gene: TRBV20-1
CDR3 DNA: TGCAGTGCTAGTTATGGAAGGGATCAGCCCCAGCATTTT
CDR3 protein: CSASYGRDQPQHF

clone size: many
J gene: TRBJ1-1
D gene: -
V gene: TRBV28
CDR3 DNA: TGTGCCAGCAGTCCAACCTCCGGCGTACGGTGGACTGAAGCTTTCTTT
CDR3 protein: CASSPTSGVRWTEAFF

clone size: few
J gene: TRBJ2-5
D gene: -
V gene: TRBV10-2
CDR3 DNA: TGCGCCAGCGGCCTCGGGAGAGGGCTACTTCAAGAGACCCAGTACTTC
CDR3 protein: CASGLGRGLLQETQYF

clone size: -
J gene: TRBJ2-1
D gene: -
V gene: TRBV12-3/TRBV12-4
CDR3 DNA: TGTGCCAGCAGTTTCTATGCGGTTGAGCAGTTCTTC
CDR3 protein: CASSFYAVEQFF

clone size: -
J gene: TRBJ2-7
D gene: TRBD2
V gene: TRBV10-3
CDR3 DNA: TGTGCCATCAGTGAGACTAGCGGGAACGAGCAGTACTTC
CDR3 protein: CAISETSGNEQYF

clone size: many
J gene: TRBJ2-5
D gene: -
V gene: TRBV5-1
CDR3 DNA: TGCGCCAGCAGCTTGGACAATCCGGGACTCACTCCAGAGACCCAGTACTTC
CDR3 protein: CASSLDNPGLTPETQYF

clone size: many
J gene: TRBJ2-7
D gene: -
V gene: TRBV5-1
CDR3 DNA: TGCGCCAGCAGCTTGGTCGGCGAGCAGTACTTC
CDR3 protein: CASSLVGEQYF

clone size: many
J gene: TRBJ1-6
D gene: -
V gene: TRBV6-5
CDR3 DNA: TGTGCCAGCAGTTACTCGGTCGCCGGTAGCTCCTATAATTCACCCCTCCACTTT
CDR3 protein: CASSYSVAGSSYNSPLHF

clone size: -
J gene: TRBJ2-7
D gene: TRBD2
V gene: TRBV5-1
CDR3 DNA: TGCGCCAGCAGCTTGGAACTAGCGGGAGTGGGAGAGCAGTACTTC
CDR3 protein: CASSLELAGVGEQYF

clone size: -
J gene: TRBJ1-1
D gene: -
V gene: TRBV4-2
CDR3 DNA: TGTGCCAGCAGCCAAGGGGACACCGATGAAGCTTTCTTT
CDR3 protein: CASSQGDTDEAFF

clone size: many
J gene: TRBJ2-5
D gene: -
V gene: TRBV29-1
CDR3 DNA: TGCAGCGTTGACTATGGGAGCGGGGAGACCCAGTACTTC
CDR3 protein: CSVDYGSGETQYF

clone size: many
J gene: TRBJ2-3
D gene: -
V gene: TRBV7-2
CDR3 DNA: TGTACCAGCACCCAACTAGATACGCAGTATTTT
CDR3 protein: CTSTQLDTQYF

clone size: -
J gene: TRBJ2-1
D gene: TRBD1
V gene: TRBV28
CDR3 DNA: TGTGCCAGCAGTTCATTGCCCGGGACAGGGCCTGAGGAGCAGTTCTTC
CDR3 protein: CASSSLPGTGPEEQFF

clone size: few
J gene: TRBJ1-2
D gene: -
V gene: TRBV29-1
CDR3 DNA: TGCAGGAGATGGGCCCGCCATGGCTACACCTTC
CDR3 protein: CRRWARHGYTF

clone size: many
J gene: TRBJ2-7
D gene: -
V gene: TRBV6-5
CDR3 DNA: TGTGCCAGCAGTTCGTCTCCGGGACCGATCTCCTACGAGCAGTACTTC
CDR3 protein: CASSSSPGPISYEQYF

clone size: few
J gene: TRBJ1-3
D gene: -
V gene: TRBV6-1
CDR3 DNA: TGTGCCAGCAGTGAAGGGATTATCGGGGGAAACACCATATATTTT
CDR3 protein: CASSEGIIGGNTIYF

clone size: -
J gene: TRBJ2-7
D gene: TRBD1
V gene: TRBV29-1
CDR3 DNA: TGCAGCGTTGAAGCTTCCTCAGGGGGCTTCGACGAGCAGTACTTC
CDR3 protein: CSVEASSGGFDEQYF

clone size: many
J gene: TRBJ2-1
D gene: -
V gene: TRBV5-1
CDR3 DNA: TGCGCCAGCAGACGGGACTTCCCATACAATGAGCAGTTCTTC
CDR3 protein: CASRRDFPYNEQFF

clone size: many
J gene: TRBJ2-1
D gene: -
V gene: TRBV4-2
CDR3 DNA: TGTGCCAGCAGCCAAGGGGGTGGCGGTCCTCTCAATGAGCAGTTCTTC
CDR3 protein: CASSQGGGGPLNEQFF

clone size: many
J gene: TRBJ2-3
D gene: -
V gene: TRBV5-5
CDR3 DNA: TGTGCCAGCAGCTTGGGCGGTGGCATAACAGATACGCAGTATTTT
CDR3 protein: CASSLGGGITDTQYF

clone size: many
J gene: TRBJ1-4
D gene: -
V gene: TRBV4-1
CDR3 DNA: TGCGCCAGCAGCCAAGAGCTGGGCCTTGCAACTAATGAAAAACTGTTTTTT
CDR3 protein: CASSQELGLATNEKLFF

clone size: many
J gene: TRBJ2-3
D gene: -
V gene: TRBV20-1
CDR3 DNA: TGCAGTGCTAGAGATCTGAAGGATAACACAGATACGCAGTATTTT
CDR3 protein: CSARDLKDNTDTQYF

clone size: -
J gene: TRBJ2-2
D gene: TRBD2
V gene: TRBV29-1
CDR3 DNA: TGCAGCGTTGATGGGCTAGCGGGCTCAACCGGGGAGCTGTTTTTT
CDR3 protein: CSVDGLAGSTGELFF

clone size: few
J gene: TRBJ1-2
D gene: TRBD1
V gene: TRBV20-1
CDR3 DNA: TGCAGTGCCCCCCGGGGGACAGCGTATGGCTACACCTTC
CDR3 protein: CSAPRGTAYGYTF

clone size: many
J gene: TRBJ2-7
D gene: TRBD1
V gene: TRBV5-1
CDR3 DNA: TGCGCCAGCAGCTTGGTCCCCGGGACAGGGGTTGGAGAGCAGTACTTC
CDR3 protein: CASSLVPGTGVGEQYF

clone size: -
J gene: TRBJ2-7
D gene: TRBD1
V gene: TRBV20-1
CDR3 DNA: TGCAGTGCTAGCCGGGACAGGGCATACACCCGGAGCTCCTACGAGCAGTACTTC
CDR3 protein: CSASRDRAYTRSSYEQYF

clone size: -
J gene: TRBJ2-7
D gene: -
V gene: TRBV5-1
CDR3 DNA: TGCGCCAGCAGCTTTCCCGGATCCTACGAGCAGTACTTC
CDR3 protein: CASSFPGSYEQYF

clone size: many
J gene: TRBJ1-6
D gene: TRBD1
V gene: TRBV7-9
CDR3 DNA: TGTGCCAGCAGCCCCCGACAGGGTAATTCACCCCTCCACTTT
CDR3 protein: CASSPRQGNSPLHF

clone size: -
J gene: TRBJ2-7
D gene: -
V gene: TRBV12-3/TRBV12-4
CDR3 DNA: TGTGCCAGCAGTCCCCTTCTTCAGTCACCCGAGCAGTACTTC
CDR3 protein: CASSPLLQSPEQYF

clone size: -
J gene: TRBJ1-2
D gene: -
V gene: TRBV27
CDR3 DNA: TGTGCCAGCAGTTTATCCCCCAGAGGGTATGGCTACACCTTC
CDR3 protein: CASSLSPRGYGYTF

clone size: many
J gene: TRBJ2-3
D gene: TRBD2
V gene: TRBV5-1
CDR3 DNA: TGCGCCAGCAGCCGGGGGGGGCCGAGGACAGATACGCAGTATTTT
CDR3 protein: CASSRGGPRTDTQYF

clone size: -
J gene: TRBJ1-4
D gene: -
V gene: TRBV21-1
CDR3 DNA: TGTGCCAGCAGCTCTCAGGGGGATGCAGCAACTAATGAAAAACTGTTTTTT
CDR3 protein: CASSSQGDAATNEKLFF

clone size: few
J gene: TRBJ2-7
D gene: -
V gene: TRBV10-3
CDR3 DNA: TGTGCCATCAGGTACTCCTACGAGCAGTACTTC
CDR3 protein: CAIRYSYEQYF

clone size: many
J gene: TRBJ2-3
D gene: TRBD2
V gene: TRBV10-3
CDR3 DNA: TGTGCCATCTGGAGAACCGGGACTAGCGACCCAGATACGCAGTATTTT
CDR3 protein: CAIWRTGTSDPDTQYF